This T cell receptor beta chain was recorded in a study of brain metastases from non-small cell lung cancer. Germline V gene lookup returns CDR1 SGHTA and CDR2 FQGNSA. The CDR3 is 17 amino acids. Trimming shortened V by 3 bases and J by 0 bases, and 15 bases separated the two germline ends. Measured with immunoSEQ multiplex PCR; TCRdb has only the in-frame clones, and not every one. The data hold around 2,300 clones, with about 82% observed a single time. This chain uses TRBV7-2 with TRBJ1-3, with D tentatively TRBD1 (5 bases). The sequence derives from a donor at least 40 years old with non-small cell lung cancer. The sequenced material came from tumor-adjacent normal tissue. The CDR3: CASSFKSGALSGNTIYF. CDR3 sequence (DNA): TGTGCCAGCAGCTTCAAGTCTGGGGCTCTCTCTGGAAACACCATATATTTT.